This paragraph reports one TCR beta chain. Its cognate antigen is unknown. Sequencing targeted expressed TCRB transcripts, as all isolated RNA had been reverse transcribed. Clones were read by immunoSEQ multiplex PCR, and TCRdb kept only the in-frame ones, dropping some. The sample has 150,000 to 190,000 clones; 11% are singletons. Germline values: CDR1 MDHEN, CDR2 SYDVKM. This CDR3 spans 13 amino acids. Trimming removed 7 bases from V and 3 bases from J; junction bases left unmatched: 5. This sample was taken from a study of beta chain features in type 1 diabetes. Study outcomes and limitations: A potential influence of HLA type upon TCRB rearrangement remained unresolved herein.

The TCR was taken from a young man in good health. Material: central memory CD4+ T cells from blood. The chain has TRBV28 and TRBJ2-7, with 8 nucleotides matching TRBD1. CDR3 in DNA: TGTGCCAGCACCCCAGGGGGCTACTACGAGCAGTACTTC. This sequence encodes CASTPGGYYEQYF.